The clone carrying this T cell receptor beta chain was seen more than once but under ten times. The antigen remains undetermined. CDR1 is SGHDT and CDR2 is YYEEEE in the germline V gene. With 6 bases removed from V and 2 bases from J, the gap between germline ends came to 14 bases. This CDR3 is 14 amino acids long. The record originates from a study of cytomegalovirus exposure and HLA in healthy donors. Study-wide background: The same platform used for the 666 first-cohort repertoires was also used for the 90 to 150 validation repertoires, as a later analysis reported. Study observations and caveats: Associated with cytomegalovirus, according to the listing, were around 170 TCR beta chains. The classifier reportedly diagnosed cytomegalovirus status with high specificity and sensitivity.

Sequencing was performed with immunoSEQ multiplex PCR; in TCRdb, only in-frame clones are kept and a portion is missing. The repertoire has about 220,000 clones, roughly 88% of them found once; the top ten carry more than 12%. The origin of this receptor is a woman in her 30s in good health and CMV-seropositive. V and J are TRBV5-6 and TRBJ2-5, with TRBD2 as a possible D gene (5 bases). Sequenced material: PBMCs. CDR3 sequence reads: CASTGLAVQETQYF. The DNA of the CDR3 is TGTGCCAGCACCGGGCTAGCCGTTCAAGAGACCCAGTACTTC. Together with reference TRBV5-6 and TRBJ2-5, the CDR3 gives the full variable domain: DAGVTQSPTHLIKTRGQQVTLRCSPKSGHDTVSWYQQALGQGPQFIFQYYEEEERQRGNFPDRFSGHQFPNYSSELNVNALLLGDSALYLCASTGLAVQETQYFGPGTRLLVL.